This TCR beta chain comes out of a study of T-cell memory formation after mild COVID-19. The germline V gene encodes CDR1 LNHDA and CDR2 SQIVND (reference sequence). The CDR3 covers 14 residues. The V and J ends lost 5 bases and 0 bases respectively, with 11 bases between them. Using constant-segment primers, 5'RACE produced TCR alpha and TCR beta cDNA libraries carrying sample barcodes and UMIs. TCRdb used MiXCR to reprocess the 5' RACE reads, holding one entry per CDR3 protein. The data hold 50,000 or so distinct CDR3 sequences, with 9.3% observed a single time. Sequenced sample: PBMCs or a T cell subset sorted from them (not recorded which). The rearrangement uses TRBV19 and TRBJ2-7; a possible D gene is TRBD1 (5 bases). The TCR sequence derives from an adult woman who had mild COVID-19 (a few samples of this study predate the infection). Cell type and time point are not known. The DNA for the CDR3 is TGTGCCAGTAGTGTCGACCAGGGCTCCTACGAGCAGTACTTC. This translates into CASSVDQGSYEQYF.